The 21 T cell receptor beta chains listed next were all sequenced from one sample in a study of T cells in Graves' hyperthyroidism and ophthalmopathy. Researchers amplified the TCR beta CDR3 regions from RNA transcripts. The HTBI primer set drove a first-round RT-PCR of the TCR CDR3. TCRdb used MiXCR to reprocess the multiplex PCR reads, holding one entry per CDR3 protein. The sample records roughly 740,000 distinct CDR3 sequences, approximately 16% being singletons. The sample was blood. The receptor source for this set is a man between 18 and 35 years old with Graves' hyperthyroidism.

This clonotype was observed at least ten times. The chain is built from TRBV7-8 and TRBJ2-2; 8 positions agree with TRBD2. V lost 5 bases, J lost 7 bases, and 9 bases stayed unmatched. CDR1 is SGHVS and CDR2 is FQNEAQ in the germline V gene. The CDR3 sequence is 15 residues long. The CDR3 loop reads CASSGGLAPIGELFF. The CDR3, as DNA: TGTGCCAGCAGCGGAGGACTAGCTCCGATCGGGGAGCTGTTTTTT. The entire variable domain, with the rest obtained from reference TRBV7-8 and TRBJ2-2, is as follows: GAGVSQSPRYKVAKRGQDVALRCDPISGHVSLFWYQQALGQGPEFLTYFQNEAQLDKSGLPSDRFFAERPEGSVSTLKIQRTQQEDSAVYLCASSGGLAPIGELFFGEGSRLTVL.

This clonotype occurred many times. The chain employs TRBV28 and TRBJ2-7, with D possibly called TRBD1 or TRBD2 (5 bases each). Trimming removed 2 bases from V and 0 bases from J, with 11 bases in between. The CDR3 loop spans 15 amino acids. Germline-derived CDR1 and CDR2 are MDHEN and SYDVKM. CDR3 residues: CASSLGGSPSYEQYF. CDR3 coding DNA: TGTGCCAGCAGTTTAGGGGGTTCACCCTCCTACGAGCAGTACTTC.

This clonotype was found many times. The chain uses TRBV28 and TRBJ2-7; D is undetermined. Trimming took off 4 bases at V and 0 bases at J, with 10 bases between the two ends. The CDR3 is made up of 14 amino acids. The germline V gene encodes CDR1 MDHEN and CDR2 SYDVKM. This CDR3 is CASSSPPDSYEQYF. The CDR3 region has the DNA TGTGCCAGCAGTTCCCCCCCTGACTCCTACGAGCAGTACTTC.

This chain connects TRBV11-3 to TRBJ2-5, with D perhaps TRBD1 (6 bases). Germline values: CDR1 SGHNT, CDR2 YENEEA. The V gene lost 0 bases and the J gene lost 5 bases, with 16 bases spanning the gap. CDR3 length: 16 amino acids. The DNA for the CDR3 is TGTGCCAGCAGCTTAGACTCTACAGGGATTGGGGAGACCCAGTACTTC. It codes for CASSLDSTGIGETQYF.

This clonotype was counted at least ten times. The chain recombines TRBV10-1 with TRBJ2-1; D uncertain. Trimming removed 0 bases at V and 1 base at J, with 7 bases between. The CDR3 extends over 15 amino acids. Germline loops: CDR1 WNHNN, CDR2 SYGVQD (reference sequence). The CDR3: CASSESATSYNEQFF. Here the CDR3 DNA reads TGCGCCAGCAGTGAGTCGGCCACATCCTACAATGAGCAGTTCTTC.

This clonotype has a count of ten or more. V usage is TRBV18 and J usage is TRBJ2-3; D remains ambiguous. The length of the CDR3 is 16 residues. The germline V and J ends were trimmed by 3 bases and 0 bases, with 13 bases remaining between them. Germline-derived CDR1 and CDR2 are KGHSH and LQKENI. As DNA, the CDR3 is TGTGCCAGCTCACCGCCTCTTACCCTTAGCACAGATACGCAGTATTTT. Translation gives CASSPPLTLSTDTQYF.

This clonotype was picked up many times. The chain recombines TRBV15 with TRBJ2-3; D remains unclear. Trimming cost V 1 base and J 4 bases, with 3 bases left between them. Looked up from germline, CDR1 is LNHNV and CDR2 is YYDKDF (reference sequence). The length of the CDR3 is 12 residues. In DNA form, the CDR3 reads TGTGCCACCAGCAGAGGTCCAGATACGCAGTATTTT. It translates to CATSRGPDTQYF.

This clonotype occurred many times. The CDR3 region is CAASGSLFNEQFF. The DNA for the CDR3 is TGTGCCGCTAGCGGGAGTCTTTTCAATGAGCAGTTCTTC. This chain joins TRBV2 and TRBJ2-1, with TRBD2 matching over 10 bases. The V gene end was trimmed by 11 bases and the J gene end by 6 bases; junction bases not matched to a gene: 7. Per the germline V gene, CDR1 is SNHLY and CDR2 is FYNNEI. The CDR3 length is 13 residues.

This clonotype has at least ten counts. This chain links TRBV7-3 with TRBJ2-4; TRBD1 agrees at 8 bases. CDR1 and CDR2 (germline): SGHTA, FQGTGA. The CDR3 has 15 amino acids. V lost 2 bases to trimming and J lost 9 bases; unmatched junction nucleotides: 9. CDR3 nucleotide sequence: TGTGCCAGCAGCTTACCCCGGACAGGGTTAGCCATTCAGTACTTC. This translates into CASSLPRTGLAIQYF. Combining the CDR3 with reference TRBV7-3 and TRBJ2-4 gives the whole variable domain GAGVSQTPSNKVTEKGKYVELRCDPISGHTALYWYRQSLGQGPEFLIYFQGTGAADDSGLPNDRFFAVRPEGSVSTLKIQRTERGDSAVYLCASSLPRTGLAIQYFGAGTRLSVL.

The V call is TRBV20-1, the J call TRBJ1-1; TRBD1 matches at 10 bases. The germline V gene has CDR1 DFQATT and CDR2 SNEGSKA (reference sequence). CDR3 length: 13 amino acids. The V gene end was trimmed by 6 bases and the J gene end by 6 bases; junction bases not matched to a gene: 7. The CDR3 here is CSAPGQGNPEAFF. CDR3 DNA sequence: TGCAGTGCCCCGGGACAGGGGAATCCTGAAGCTTTCTTT.

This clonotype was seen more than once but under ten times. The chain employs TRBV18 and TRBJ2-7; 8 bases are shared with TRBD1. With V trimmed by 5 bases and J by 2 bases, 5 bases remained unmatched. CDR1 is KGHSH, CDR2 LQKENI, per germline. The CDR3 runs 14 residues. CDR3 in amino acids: CASSAGQDAYEQYF. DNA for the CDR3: TGTGCCAGCTCAGCGGGACAGGACGCCTACGAGCAGTACTTC. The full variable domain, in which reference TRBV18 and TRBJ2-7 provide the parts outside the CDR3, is NAGVMQNPRHLVRRRGQEARLRCSPMKGHSHVYWYRQLPEEGLKFMVYLQKENIIDESGMPKERFSAEFPKEGPSILRIQQVVRGDSAAYFCASSAGQDAYEQYFGPGTRLTVT.

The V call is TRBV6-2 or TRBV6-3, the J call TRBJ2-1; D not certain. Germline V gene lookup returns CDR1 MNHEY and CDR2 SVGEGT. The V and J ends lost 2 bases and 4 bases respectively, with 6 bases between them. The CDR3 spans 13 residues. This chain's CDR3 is CASSYIRYNEQFF. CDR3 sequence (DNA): TGTGCCAGCAGTTACATTAGGTACAATGAGCAGTTCTTC.

CDR3 nucleotide sequence: TGTGCCATCAGGGGACCGGGTGGTGAGCAGTTCTTC. Translated, it gives CAIRGPGGEQFF. The chain joins TRBV10-3 to TRBJ2-1; D is tentatively TRBD1 or TRBD2 (5 bases each). The germline V gene has CDR1 ENHRY and CDR2 SYGVKD. V lost 6 bases to trimming and J lost 9 bases, with 12 bases between them. The CDR3 spans 12 residues.

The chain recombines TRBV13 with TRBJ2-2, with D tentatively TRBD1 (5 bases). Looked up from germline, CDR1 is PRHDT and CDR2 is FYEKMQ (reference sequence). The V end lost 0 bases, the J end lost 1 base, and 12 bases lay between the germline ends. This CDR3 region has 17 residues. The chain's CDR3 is CASSLGPDNLNTGELFF. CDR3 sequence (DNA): TGTGCCAGCAGCTTAGGGCCGGACAACTTGAACACCGGGGAGCTGTTTTTT.

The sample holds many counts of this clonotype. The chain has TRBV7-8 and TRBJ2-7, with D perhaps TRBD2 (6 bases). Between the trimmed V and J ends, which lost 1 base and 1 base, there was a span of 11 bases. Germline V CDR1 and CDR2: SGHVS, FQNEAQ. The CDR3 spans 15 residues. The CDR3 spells CASSLESGRSYEQYF. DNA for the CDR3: TGTGCCAGCAGCTTAGAGTCAGGGAGGTCCTACGAGCAGTACTTC. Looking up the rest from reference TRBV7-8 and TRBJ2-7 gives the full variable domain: GAGVSQSPRYKVAKRGQDVALRCDPISGHVSLFWYQQALGQGPEFLTYFQNEAQLDKSGLPSDRFFAERPEGSVSTLKIQRTQQEDSAVYLCASSLESGRSYEQYFGPGTRLTVT.

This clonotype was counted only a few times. CDR3 sequence: CASSPWTEIRTGELFF. CDR3 nucleotides: TGTGCCAGCAGTCCTTGGACAGAGATAAGGACCGGGGAGCTGTTTTTT. The chain combines TRBV28 with TRBJ2-2, with D tentatively TRBD1 (6 bases). The V gene's germline CDR1 is MDHEN and CDR2 SYDVKM. The CDR3 is 16 amino acids. Trimming left V 5 bases short and J 5 bases short, with 18 bases between. Combining the CDR3 with reference TRBV28 and TRBJ2-2 gives the whole variable domain DVKVTQSSRYLVKRTGEKVFLECVQDMDHENMFWYRQDPGLGLRLIYFSYDVKMKEKGDIPEGYSVSREKKERFSLILESASTNQTSMYLCASSPWTEIRTGELFFGEGSRLTVL.

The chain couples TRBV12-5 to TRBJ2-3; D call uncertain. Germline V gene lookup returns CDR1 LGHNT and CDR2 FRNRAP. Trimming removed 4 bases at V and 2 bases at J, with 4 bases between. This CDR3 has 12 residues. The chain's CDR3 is CASGWTTDTQYF. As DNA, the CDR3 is TGTGCTAGTGGTTGGACCACAGATACGCAGTATTTT.

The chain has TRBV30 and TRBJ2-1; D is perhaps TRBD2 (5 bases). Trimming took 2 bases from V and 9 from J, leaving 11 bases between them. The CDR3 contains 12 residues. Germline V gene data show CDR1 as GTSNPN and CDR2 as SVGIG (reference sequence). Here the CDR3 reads CAWSRGPGEQFF. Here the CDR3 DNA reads TGTGCCTGGAGTAGAGGGCCCGGTGAGCAGTTCTTC.

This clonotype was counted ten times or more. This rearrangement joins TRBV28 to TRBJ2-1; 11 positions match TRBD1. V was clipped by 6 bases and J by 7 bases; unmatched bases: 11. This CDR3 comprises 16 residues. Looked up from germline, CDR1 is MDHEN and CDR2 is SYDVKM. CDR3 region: CASREWTGGAGNEQFF. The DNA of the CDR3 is TGTGCCAGCAGGGAATGGACAGGGGGCGCGGGAAATGAGCAGTTCTTC.

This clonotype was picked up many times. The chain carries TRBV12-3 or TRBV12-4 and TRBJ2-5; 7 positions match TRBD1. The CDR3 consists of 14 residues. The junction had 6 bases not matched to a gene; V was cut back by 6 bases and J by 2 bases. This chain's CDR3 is CASREQGIQETQYF. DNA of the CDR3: TGTGCCAGCAGAGAACAGGGGATACAAGAGACCCAGTACTTC.

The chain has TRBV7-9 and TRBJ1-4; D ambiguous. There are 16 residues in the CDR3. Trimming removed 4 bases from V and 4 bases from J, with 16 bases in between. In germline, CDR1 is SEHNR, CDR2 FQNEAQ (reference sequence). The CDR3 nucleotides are TGTGCCAGCAGCTCCCGAGGCGGGTATGGTAATGAAAAACTGTTTTTT. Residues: CASSSRGGYGNEKLFF.